The source of this TCR beta chain is a study of OX40 agonist ivuxolimab in advanced cancers. Background on the whole study: The costimulatory receptor OX40 (CD134) was targeted by ivuxolimab, a fully human IgG2 agonistic monoclonal antibody. Intravenous ivuxolimab was administered to patients every 2 weeks at six dose levels: 0.01, 0.1, 0.3, 1.5, 3 and 10 mg/kg. Of the 50 to 55 dose-escalation patients, hepatocellular carcinoma was present in around 19, melanoma in approximately 15, renal cell carcinoma in 9 and head and neck cancer in 9. A male proportion of around 83% and a mean age of approximately 62 years, ranging from 23 to 79, were recorded for the dose-escalation cohort. Prior anti-PD-1, anti-PD-L1 or anti-CTLA-4 therapy was permitted, and about 40% of dose-escalation patients had received checkpoint inhibitors. Partial responses occurred in three dose-escalation patients: two with cutaneous melanoma and one with hepatocellular carcinoma. The point of sequencing TCRbeta in the periphery was to test whether ivuxolimab changed TCR sequence diversity and drove clonal T-cell expansion. The paper reports the monotherapy dose-escalation portion (N of about 56 patients) of the phase I ivuxolimab trial. Study-wide findings and limitations: Low levels of normalized T-cell clonal expansion were also shown by some nonresponding patients. In the 0.1-3.0 mg/kg groups, partial responders had among the lowest normalized peripheral clonal expansion, particularly in CD8+ T cells. Which antigens the clonally expanded peripheral T cells were specific for was not determined. At doses of 0.1 to 3.0 mg/kg, clonal expansion of both CD4+ and CD8+ T cells in blood was seen between baseline and week 6. On average, CD8+ T cells showed more expanded clones than CD4+ T cells after ivuxolimab.

Patients with autoimmune disease history or receiving systemic immunosuppression were excluded from the trial. In every dose cohort, peripheral blood was drawn for TCR sequencing at baseline, cycle 4 day 1, and cycle 7 day 1. The samples were taken from a phase I, first-in-human, multicenter, open-label dose-escalation trial of ivuxolimab. The trial enrolled adults with locally advanced or metastatic head and neck squamous cell, hepatocellular, melanoma or renal cell carcinoma. CD4+ and CD8+ T cells were sorted separately from peripheral blood before TCR sequencing. Concerning this clone: It has no known antigen specificity. No clone much larger than this one lies a single base away; base qualities are absent. The sample holds other DNA sequences that translate to the same CDR3.

To sequence the TCRbeta CDR3 region, genomic DNA was isolated from the sorted cells. The immunoSEQ Assay was used for sequencing of TCRbeta CDR3 regions. What TCRdb holds here is the immuneACCESS table cut down to in-frame rearrangements. Part of the clones is not present; checked against another copy, under half of the missing clones reflect an unresolved V gene, and the others are unexplained. The sample yields tens of thousands of clones; 80% to 90% were counted once. The top ten clones comprise approximately 2% of the sample. The CDR3 runs 15 amino acids, cysteine and phenylalanine included. The read is trimmed to its CDR3 DNA, 45 bases read in frame from base 1. CDR1 and CDR2 were assigned from the germline V gene (reference sequence) as LNHNV and YYDKDF. Trimming costs V 0 bases and J 5 bases, and their ends lie 13 bases apart.

The chain joins TRBV15 to TRBJ2-5; a tentative D call is TRBD2 (6 bases match). This sample comprised CD4+ or CD8+ T cells sorted from blood, obtained in a trial of the OX40 agonist ivuxolimab. The TCR comes from an adult with an advanced solid tumor such as melanoma, head and neck, liver or kidney cancer. At the DNA level, the sequence is TGTGCCACCAGCAGAGATCTCAGCGGGCAGGAGACCCAGTACTTC. It codes for CATSRDLSGQETQYF.